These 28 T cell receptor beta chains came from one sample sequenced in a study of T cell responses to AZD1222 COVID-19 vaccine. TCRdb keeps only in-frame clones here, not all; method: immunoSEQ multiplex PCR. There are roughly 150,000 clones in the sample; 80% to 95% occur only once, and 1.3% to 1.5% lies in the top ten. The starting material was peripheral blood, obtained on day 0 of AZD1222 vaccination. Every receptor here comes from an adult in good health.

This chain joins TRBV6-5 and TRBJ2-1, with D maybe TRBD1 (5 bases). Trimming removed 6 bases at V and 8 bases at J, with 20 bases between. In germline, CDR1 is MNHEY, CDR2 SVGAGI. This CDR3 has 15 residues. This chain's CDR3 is CASRQSQDRRYEQFF. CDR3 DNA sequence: TGTGCCAGCAGGCAAAGCCAAGACAGACGGTATGAGCAGTTCTTC.

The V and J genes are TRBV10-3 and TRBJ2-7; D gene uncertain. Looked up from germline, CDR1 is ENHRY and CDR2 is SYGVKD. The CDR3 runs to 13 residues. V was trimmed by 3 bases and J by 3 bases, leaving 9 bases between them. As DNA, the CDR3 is TGTGCCATCAGTGACAGCCTTAACTACGAGCAGTACTTC. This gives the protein CAISDSLNYEQYF.

The CDR3 protein is CASSQPSELGFHEQYF. The CDR3 region has the DNA TGCGCCAGCAGCCAACCGTCGGAGTTAGGGTTCCACGAGCAGTACTTC. This sequence joins TRBV4-1 and TRBJ2-7; D gene uncertain. Germline V lookup: CDR1 MGHRA, CDR2 YSYEKL. Trimming took 2 bases from V and 5 from J, leaving 19 bases between them. CDR3 length: 16 residues.

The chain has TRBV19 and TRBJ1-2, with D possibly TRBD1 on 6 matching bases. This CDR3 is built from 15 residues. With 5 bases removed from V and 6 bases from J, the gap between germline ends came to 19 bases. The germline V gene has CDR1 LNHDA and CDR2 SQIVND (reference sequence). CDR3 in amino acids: CASSPQQGRVNGYTF. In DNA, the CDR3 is TGTGCCAGTAGTCCTCAACAGGGACGAGTAAATGGCTACACCTTC.

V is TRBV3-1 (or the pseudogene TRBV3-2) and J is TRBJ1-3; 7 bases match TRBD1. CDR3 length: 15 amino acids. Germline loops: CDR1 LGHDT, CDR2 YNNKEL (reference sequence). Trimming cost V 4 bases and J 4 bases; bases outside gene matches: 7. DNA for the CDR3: TGTGCCAGCAGCCCAACAGGGGTCGGAGGAAACACCATATATTTT. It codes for CASSPTGVGGNTIYF.

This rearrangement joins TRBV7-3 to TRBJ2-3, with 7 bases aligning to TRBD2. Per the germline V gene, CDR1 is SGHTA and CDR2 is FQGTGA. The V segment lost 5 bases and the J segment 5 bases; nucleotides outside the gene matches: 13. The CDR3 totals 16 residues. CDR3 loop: CASSPHPAGEGDTQYF. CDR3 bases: TGTGCCAGCAGCCCCCACCCCGCGGGAGAGGGAGATACGCAGTATTTT.

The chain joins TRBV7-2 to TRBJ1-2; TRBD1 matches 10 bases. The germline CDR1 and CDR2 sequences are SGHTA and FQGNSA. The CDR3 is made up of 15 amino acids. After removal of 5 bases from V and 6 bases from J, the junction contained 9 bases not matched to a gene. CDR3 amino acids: CASSPRTGGGHGYTF. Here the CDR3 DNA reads TGTGCCAGCAGCCCCAGGACAGGGGGTGGCCATGGCTACACCTTC.

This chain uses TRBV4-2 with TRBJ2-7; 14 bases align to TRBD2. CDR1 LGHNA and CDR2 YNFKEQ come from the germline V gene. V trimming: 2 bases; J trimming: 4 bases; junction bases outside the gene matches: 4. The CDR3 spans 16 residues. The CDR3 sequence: CASSQSWTSGRYEQYF. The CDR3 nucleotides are TGTGCCAGCAGCCAATCTTGGACTAGCGGGAGGTACGAGCAGTACTTC.

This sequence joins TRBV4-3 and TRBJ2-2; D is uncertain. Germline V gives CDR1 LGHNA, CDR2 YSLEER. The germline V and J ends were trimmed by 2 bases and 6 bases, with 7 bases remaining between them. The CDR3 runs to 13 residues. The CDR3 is CASSQIRPGELFF. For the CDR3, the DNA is TGCGCCAGCAGCCAAATACGTCCCGGGGAGCTGTTTTTT.

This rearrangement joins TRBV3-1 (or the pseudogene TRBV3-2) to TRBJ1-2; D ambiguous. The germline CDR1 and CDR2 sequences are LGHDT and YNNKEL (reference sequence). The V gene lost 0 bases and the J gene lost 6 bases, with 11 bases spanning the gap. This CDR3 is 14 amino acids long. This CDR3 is CASSQDLSFNGYTF. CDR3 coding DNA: TGTGCCAGCAGCCAAGATCTGAGTTTTAATGGCTACACCTTC.

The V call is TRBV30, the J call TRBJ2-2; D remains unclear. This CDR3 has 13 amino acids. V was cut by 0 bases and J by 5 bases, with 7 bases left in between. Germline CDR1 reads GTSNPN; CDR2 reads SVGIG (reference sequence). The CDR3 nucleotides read TGTGCCTGGAGTGTAGGCGGAACCGGGGAGCTGTTTTTT. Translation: CAWSVGGTGELFF.

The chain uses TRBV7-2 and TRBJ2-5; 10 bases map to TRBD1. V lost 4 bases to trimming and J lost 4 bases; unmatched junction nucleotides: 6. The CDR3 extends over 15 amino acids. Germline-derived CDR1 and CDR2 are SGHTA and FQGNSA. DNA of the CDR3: TGTGCCAGCAGCTACCACCGGGACAGGGGAGAGACCCAGTACTTC. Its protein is CASSYHRDRGETQYF.

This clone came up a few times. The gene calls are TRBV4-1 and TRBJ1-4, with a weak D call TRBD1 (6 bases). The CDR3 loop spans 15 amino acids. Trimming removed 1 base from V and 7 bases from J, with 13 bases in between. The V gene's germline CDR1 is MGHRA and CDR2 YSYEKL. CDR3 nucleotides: TGCGCCAGCAGCCAAGGCGATCTGGACAGTGAAAAACTGTTTTTT. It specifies CASSQGDLDSEKLFF.

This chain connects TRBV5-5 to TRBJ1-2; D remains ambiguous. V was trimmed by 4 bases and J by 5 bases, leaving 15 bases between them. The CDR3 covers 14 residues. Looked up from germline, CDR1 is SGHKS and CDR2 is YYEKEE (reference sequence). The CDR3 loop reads CASSPTTKGYGYTF. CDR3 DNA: TGTGCCAGCAGCCCTACAACCAAGGGATATGGCTACACCTTC.

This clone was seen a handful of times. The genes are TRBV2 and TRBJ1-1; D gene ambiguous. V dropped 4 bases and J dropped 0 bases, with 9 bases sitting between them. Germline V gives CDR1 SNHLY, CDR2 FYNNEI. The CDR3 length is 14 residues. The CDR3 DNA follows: TGTGCCAGCAGTGGGAGACGGGTGAACACTGAAGCTTTCTTT. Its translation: CASSGRRVNTEAFF. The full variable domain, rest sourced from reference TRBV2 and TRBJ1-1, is EPEVTQTPSHQVTQMGQEVILRCVPISNHLYFYWYRQILGQKVEFLVSFYNNEISEKSEIFDDQFSVERPDGSNFTLKIRSTKLEDSAMYFCASSGRRVNTEAFFGQGTRLTVV.

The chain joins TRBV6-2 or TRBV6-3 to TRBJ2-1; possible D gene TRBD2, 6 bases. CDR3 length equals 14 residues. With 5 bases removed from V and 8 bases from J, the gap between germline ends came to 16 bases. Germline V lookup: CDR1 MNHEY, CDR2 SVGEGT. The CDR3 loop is CASSNSLGGDEQFF. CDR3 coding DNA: TGTGCCAGCAGTAACAGCCTAGGAGGGGATGAGCAGTTCTTC.

CDR3 residues: CASSLEGGQPQHF. CDR3 DNA: TGCGCCAGCAGCTTGGAGGGAGGACAGCCCCAGCATTTT. The J gene is TRBJ1-5, the V gene TRBV5-1; D is uncertain. The V and J ends lost 0 bases and 7 bases respectively, with 8 bases between them. The length of the CDR3 is 13 residues. Germline V gene data show CDR1 as SGHRS and CDR2 as YFSETQ.

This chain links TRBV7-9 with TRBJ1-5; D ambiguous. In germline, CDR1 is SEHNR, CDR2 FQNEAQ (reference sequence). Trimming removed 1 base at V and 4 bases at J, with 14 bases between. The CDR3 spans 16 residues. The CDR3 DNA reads TGTGCCAGCAGCTTAGGAGATTTGTTAGGAAATCAGCCCCAGCATTTT. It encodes CASSLGDLLGNQPQHF. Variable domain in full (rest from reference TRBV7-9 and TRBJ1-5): DTGVSQNPRHKITKRGQNVTFRCDPISEHNRLYWYRQTLGQGPEFLTYFQNEAQLEKSRLLSDRFSAERPKGSFSTLEIQRTEQGDSAMYLCASSLGDLLGNQPQHFGDGTRLSIL.

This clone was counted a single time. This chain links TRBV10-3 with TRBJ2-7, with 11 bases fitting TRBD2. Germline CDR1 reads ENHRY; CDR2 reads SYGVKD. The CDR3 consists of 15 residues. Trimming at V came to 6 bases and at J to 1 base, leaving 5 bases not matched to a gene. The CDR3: CAISLTSGSSYEQYF. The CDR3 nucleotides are TGTGCCATCAGCCTTACTAGCGGGAGTTCCTACGAGCAGTACTTC.

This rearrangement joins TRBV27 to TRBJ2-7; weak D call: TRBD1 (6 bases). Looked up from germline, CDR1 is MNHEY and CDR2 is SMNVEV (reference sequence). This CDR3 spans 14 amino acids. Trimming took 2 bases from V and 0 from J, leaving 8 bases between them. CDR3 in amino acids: CASSLGQNSYEQYF. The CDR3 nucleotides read TGTGCCAGCAGTTTAGGACAGAACTCCTACGAGCAGTACTTC.

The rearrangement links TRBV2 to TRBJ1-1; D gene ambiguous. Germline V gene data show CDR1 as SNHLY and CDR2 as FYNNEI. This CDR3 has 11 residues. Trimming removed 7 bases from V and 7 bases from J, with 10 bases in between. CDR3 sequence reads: CASTPWSEAFF. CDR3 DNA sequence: TGTGCCAGCACCCCCTGGAGTGAAGCTTTCTTT.

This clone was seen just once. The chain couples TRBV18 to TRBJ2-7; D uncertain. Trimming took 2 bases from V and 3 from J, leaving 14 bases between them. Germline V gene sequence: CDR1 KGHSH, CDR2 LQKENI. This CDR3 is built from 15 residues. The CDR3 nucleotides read TGTGCCAGCTCACCATATAATCCGGCAGACTACGAGCAGTACTTC. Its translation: CASSPYNPADYEQYF.

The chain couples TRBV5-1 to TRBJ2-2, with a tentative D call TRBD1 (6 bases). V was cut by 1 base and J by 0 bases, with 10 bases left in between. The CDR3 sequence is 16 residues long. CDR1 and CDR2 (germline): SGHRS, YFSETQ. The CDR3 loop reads CASSLTRTANTGELFF. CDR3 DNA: TGCGCCAGCAGCTTGACGAGGACAGCGAACACCGGGGAGCTGTTTTTT.

The CDR3 DNA follows: TGTGCCAGTAATTCCCGGGACAGCTATGGCTACACCTTC. This translates into CASNSRDSYGYTF. The chain uses TRBV19 and TRBJ1-2; 7 bases map to TRBD1. This CDR3 is built from 13 residues. The V and J ends lost 7 bases and 4 bases, in that order; junction bases with no gene match: 6. CDR1 and CDR2 (germline): LNHDA, SQIVND (reference sequence).

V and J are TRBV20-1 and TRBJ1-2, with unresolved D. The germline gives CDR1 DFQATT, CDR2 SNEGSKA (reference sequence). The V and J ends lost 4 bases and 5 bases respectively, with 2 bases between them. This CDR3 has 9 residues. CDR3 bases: TGCAGTGCTACATATGGCTACACCTTC. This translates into CSATYGYTF.

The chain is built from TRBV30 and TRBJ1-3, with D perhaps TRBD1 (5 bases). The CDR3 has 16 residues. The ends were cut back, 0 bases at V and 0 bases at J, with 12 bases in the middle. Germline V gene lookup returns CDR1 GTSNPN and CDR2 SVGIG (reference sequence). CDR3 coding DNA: TGTGCCTGGAGTGTAAGCGGACACTTCTCTGGAAACACCATATATTTT. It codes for CAWSVSGHFSGNTIYF.

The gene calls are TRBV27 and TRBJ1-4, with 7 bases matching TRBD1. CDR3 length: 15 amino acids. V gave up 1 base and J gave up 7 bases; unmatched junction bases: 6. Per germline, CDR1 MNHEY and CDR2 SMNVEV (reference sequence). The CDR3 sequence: CASSLLAAGGEKLFF. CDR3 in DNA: TGTGCCAGCAGTTTATTGGCGGCAGGGGGTGAAAAACTGTTTTTT.

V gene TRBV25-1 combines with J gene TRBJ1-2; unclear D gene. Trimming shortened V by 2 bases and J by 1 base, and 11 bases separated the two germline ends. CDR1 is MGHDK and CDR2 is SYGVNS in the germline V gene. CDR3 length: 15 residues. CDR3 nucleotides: TGTGCCAGCAGTGAAGCCGGGGTCGGTAACTATGGCTACACCTTC. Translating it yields CASSEAGVGNYGYTF.